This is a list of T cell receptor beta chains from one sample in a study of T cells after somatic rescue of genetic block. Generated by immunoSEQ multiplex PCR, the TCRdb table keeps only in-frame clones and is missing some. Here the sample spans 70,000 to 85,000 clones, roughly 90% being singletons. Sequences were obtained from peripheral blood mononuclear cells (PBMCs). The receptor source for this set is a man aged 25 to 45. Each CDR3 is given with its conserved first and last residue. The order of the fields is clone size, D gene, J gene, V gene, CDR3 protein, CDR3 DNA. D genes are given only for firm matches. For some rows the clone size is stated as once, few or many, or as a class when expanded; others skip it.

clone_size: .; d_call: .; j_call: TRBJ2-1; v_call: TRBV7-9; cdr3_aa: CASSFGTTEQFF; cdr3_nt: TGTGCCAGCAGCTTCGGGACAACCGAGCAGTTCTTC
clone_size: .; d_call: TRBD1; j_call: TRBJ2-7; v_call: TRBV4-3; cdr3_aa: CASSQEPGGRYEQYF; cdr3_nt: TGCGCCAGCAGCCAAGAACCAGGGGGCAGGTACGAGCAGTACTTC
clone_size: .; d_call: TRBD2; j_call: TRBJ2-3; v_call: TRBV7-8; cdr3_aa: CASSLAQPAGVPDTQYF; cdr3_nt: TGTGCCAGCAGCTTAGCGCAGCCAGCGGGGGTTCCGGATACGCAGTATTTT
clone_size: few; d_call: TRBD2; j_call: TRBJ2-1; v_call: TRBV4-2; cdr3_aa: CASSQDRLADHYNEQFF; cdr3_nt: TGTGCCAGCAGCCAAGATAGACTAGCGGACCACTACAATGAGCAGTTCTTC
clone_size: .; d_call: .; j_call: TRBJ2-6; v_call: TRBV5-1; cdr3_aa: CASSWQVSGANVLTF; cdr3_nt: TGCGCCAGCAGCTGGCAGGTGTCTGGGGCCAACGTCCTGACTTTC
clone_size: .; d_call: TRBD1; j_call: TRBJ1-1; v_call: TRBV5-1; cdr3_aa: CASSSGTGGTEAFF; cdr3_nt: TGCGCCAGCAGCTCGGGGACAGGGGGTACTGAAGCTTTCTTT
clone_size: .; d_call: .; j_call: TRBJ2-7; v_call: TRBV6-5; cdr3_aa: CATPKWTDGEQYF; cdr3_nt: TGTGCCACCCCGAAGTGGACAGATGGCGAGCAGTACTTC
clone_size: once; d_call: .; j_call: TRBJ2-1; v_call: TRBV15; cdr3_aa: CATSREMGGKPLNEQFF; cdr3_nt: TGTGCCACCAGCAGAGAGATGGGCGGGAAGCCACTCAATGAGCAGTTCTTC
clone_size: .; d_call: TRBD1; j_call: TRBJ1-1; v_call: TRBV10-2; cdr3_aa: CASSEFTGGNTEAFF; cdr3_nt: TGCGCCAGCAGTGAGTTCACAGGGGGGAACACTGAAGCTTTCTTT
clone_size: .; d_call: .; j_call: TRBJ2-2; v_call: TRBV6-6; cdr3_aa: CASSLTLVGGTGELFF; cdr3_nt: TGTGCCAGCAGCCTCACCTTAGTAGGGGGAACCGGGGAGCTGTTTTTT
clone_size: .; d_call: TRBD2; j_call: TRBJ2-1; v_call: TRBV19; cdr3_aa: CASSNRGEYNEQFF; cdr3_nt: TGTGCCAGTAGTAACCGGGGGGAATACAATGAGCAGTTCTTC
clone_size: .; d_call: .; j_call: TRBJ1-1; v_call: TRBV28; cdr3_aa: CASHGTPLLNTEAFF; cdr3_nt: TGTGCCAGCCACGGGACACCACTATTGAACACTGAAGCTTTCTTT
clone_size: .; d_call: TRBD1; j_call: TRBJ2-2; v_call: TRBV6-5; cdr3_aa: CASSPRDSTGELFF; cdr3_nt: TGTGCCAGCAGTCCCCGGGACAGCACCGGGGAGCTGTTTTTT
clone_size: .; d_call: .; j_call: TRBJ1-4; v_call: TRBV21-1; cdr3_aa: CASRDPKTNEKLFF; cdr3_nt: TGTGCCAGCAGAGACCCAAAAACTAATGAAAAACTGTTTTTT
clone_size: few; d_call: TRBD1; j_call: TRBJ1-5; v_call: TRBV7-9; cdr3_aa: CASSPQGAVGNQPQHF; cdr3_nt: TGTGCCAGCAGCCCCCAGGGGGCGGTGGGCAATCAGCCCCAGCATTTT
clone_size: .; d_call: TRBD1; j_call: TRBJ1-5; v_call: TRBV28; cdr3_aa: CASSYYRGLGNQPQHF; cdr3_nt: TGTGCCAGCAGTTATTACAGGGGGTTAGGCAATCAGCCCCAGCATTTT
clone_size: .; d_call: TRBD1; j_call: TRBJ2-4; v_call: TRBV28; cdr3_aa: CASSLTGVRGNIQYF; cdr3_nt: TGTGCCAGCAGTCTCACAGGGGTCCGAGGAAACATTCAGTACTTC
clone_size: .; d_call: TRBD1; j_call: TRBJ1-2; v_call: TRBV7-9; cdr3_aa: CASSPRGQGAYGYTF; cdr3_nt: TGTGCCAGCAGCCCGAGAGGACAGGGAGCCTATGGCTACACCTTC
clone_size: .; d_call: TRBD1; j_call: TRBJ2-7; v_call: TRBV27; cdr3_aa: CASSSATGGFYEQYF; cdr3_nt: TGTGCCAGCAGTTCCGCCACAGGGGGCTTCTACGAGCAGTACTTC
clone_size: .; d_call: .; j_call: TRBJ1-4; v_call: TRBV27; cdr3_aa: CASSLRGLNEKLFF; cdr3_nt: TGTGCCAGCAGTTTAAGAGGGCTCAATGAAAAACTGTTTTTT
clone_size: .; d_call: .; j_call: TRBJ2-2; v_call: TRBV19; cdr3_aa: CASSFGWGAGELFF; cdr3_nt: TGTGCCAGTAGTTTCGGGTGGGGGGCCGGGGAGCTGTTTTTT
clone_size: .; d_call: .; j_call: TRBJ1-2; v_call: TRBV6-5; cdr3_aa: CASSNGHNYGYTF; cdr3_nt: TGTGCCAGCAGTAACGGACATAACTATGGCTACACCTTC
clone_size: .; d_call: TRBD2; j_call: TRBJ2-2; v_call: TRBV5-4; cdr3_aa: CASSLLAGAPGELFF; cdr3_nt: TGTGCCAGCAGCTTACTAGCGGGAGCGCCCGGGGAGCTGTTTTTT
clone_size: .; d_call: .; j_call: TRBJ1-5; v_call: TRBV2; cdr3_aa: CASSEARGGRGQPQHF; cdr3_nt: TGTGCCAGCAGTGAAGCGCGCGGTGGTCGAGGTCAGCCCCAGCATTTT
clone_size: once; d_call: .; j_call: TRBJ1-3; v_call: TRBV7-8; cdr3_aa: CASSLVVGSHSGNTIYF; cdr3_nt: TGTGCCAGCAGCTTAGTTGTCGGCAGCCACTCTGGAAACACCATATATTTT
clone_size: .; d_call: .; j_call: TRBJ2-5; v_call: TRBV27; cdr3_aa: CASSLGWQETQYF; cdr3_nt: TGTGCCAGCAGTTTGGGCTGGCAAGAGACCCAGTACTTC
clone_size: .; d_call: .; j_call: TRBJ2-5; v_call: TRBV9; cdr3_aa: CASSSPDYQETQYF; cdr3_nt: TGTGCCAGCAGCTCACCGGACTACCAAGAGACCCAGTACTTC
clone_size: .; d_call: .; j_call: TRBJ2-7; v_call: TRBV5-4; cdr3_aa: CASSRRGTYEQYF; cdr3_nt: TGTGCCAGCAGTCGTAGGGGTACTTACGAGCAGTACTTC
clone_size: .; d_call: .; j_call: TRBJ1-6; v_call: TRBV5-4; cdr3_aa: CASSARDNDSPLHF; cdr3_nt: TGTGCCAGCAGCGCCCGGGATAATGATTCACCCCTCCACTTT
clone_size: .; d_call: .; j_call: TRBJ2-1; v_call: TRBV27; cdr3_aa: CASSSGYNEQFF; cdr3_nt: TGTGCCAGCAGTTCTGGGTACAATGAGCAGTTCTTC
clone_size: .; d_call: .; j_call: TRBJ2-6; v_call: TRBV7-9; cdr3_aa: CASSPLSEANVLTF; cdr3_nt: TGTGCCAGCAGCCCCCTGTCAGAGGCCAACGTCCTGACTTTC
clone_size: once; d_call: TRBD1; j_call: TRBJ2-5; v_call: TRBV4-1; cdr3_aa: CASSPGTGRRETQYF; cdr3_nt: TGCGCCAGCAGCCCAGGGACAGGGAGGCGAGAGACCCAGTACTTC
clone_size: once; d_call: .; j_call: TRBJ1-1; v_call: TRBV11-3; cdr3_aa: CASSSTSGNTEAFF; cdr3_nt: TGTGCCAGCAGCTCAACCTCTGGGAACACTGAAGCTTTCTTT
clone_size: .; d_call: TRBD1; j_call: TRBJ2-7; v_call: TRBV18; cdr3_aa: CASSPRRQGGPNSYEQYF; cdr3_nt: TGTGCCAGCTCACCACGACGACAGGGTGGGCCAAACTCCTACGAGCAGTACTTC
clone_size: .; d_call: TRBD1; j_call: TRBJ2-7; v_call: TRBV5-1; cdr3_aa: CASSLSGTETYEQYF; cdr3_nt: TGCGCCAGCAGCTTGTCGGGGACAGAGACCTACGAGCAGTACTTC
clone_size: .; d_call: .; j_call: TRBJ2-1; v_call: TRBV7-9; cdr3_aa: CASSPRQRGLYDEQFF; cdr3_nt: TGTGCCAGCAGCCCGCGGCAACGGGGGCTTTACGATGAGCAGTTCTTC
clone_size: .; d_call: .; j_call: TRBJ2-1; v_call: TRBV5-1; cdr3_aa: CASSFGQGVGNEQFF; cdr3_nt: TGCGCCAGCAGCTTTGGGCAGGGCGTGGGCAATGAGCAGTTCTTC
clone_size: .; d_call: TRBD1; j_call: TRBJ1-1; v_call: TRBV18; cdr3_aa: CASSSGTGAWNTEAFF; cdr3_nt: TGTGCCAGCTCTTCCGGGACAGGGGCGTGGAACACTGAAGCTTTCTTT
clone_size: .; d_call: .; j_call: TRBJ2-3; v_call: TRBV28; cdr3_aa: CASSPRGADTQYF; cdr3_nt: TGTGCCAGCAGTCCAAGGGGGGCAGATACGCAGTATTTT
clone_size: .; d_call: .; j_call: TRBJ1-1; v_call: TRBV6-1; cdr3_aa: CASKGPLTTEAFF; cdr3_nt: TGTGCCAGCAAGGGTCCTTTAACCACCGAAGCTTTCTTT
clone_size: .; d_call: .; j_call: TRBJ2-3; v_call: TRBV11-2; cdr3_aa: CASQLGQGTQYF; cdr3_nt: TGTGCCAGCCAATTAGGTCAGGGTACGCAGTATTTT
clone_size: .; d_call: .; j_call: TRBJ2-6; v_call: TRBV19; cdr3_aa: CASSIDRAAGANVLTF; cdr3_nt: TGTGCCAGTAGTATAGATCGGGCAGCTGGGGCCAACGTCCTGACTTTC
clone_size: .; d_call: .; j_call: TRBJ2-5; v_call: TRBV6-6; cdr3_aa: CASSYSRAPETQYF; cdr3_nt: TGTGCCAGCAGTTACTCAAGGGCCCCGGAGACCCAGTACTTC
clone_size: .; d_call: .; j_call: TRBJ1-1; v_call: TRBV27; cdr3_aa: CATSLGASLNTEAFF; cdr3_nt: TGTGCCACCAGTCTCGGGGCCTCACTGAACACTGAAGCTTTCTTT
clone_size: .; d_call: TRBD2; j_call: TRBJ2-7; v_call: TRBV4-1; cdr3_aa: CASSQDPSGSSRGYEQYF; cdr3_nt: TGCGCCAGCAGCCAAGACCCTAGCGGGTCCTCCAGGGGCTACGAGCAGTACTTC
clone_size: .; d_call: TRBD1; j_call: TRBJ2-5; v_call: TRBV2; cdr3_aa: CASSRTGVYQETQYF; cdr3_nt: TGTGCCAGCAGCCGGACAGGGGTCTACCAAGAGACCCAGTACTTC
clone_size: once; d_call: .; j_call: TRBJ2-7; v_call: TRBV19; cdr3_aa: CASSISGSSYEQYF; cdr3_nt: TGTGCCAGTAGTATATCAGGGAGCTCCTACGAGCAGTACTTC
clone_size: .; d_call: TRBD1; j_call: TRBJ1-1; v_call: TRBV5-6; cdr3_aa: CASSLLGGQGAGEAFF; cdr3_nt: TGTGCCAGCAGCCTTTTAGGGGGACAGGGGGCGGGTGAAGCTTTCTTT
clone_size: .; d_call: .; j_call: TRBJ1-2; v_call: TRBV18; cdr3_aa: CASSPLQENYGYTF; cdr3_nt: TGTGCCAGCTCACCTCTTCAGGAGAACTATGGCTACACCTTC
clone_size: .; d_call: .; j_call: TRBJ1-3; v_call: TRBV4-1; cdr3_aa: CASSQAWQGSGNTIYF; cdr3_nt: TGCGCCAGCAGCCAAGCATGGCAGGGCTCTGGAAACACCATATATTTT
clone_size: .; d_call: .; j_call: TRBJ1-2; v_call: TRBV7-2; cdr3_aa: CASSPGTGFGYTF; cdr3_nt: TGTGCCAGCAGCCCCGGGACCGGGTTTGGCTACACCTTC
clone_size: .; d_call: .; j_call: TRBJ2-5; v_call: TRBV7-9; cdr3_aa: CASRPATGIQETQYF; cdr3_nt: TGTGCCAGCAGACCTGCTACCGGGATCCAAGAGACCCAGTACTTC
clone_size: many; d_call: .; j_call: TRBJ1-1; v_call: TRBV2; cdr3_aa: CASSVSQMNTEAFF; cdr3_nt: TGTGCCAGCAGTGTCTCACAGATGAACACTGAAGCTTTCTTT
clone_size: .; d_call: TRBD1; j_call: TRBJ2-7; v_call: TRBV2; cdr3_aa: CASSVGLQGASYEQYF; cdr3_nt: TGTGCCAGCAGTGTTGGACTACAGGGGGCCTCCTACGAGCAGTACTTC
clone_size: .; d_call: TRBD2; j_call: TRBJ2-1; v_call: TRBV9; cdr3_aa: CASSSEPGLGSYNEQFF; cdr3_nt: TGTGCCAGCAGCTCCGAACCGGGACTAGGCTCCTACAATGAGCAGTTCTTC
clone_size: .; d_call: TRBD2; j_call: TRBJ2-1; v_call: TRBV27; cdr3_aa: CASTQREGHEQFF; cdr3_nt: TGTGCCAGCACCCAAAGGGAGGGCCACGAGCAGTTCTTC
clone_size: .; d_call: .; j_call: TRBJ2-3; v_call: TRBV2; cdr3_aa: CASKTDKTDTQYF; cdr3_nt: TGTGCCAGCAAGACCGACAAGACAGATACGCAGTATTTT
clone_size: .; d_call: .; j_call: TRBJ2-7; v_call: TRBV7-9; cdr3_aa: CASVGRYEQYF; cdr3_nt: TGTGCCAGCGTCGGTCGATACGAGCAGTACTTC